Here is one TCR beta chain with its context. The CDR3 sequence is 14 residues long. CDR1 is SGHRS and CDR2 is YFSETQ in the germline V gene. V gave up 0 bases and J gave up 2 bases; unmatched junction bases: 2. These data are taken from a study of technical replicates of blood from a few donors. Measured with immunoSEQ multiplex PCR; TCRdb has only the in-frame clones, and not every one. This table has some 70,000 clones, about 90% appearing once. This clonotype originated in a human donor in good health. The sequenced sample consisted of T cells isolated from PBMCs. This chain uses TRBV5-1 with TRBJ2-7; 7 bases fit TRBD2. The DNA for the CDR3 is TGCGCCAGCAGCTTGGGACTAGCTACCTACGAGCAGTACTTC. Its translation: CASSLGLATYEQYF. The full variable domain, in which reference TRBV5-1 and TRBJ2-7 provide the parts outside the CDR3, is KAGVTQTPRYLIKTRGQQVTLSCSPISGHRSVSWYQQTPGQGLQFLFEYFSETQRNKGNFPGRFSGRQFSNSRSEMNVSTLELGDSALYLCASSLGLATYEQYFGPGTRLTVT.